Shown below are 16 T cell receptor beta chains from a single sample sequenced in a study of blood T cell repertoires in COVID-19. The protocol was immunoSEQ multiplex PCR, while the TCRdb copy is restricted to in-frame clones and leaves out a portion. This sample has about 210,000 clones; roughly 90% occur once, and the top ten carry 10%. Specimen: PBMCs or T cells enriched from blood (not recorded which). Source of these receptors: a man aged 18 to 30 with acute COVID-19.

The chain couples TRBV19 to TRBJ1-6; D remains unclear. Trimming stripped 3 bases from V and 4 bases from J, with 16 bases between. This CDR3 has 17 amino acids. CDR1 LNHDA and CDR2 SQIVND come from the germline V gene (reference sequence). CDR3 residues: CASSIEGGPPYNSPLHF. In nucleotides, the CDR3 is TGTGCCAGTAGTATTGAAGGAGGGCCTCCTTATAATTCACCCCTCCACTTT.

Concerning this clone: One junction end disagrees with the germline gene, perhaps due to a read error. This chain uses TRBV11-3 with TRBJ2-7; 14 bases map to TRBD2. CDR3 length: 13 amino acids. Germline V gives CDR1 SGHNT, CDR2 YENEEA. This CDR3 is CASSFGLAGGNHF. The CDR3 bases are TGTGCCAGCAGCTTTGGACTAGCGGGAGGAAATCACTTC.

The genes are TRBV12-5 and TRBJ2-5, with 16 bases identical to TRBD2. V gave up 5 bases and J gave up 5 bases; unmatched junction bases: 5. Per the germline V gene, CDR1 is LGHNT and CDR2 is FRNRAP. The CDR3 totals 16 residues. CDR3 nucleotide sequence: TGTGCTAGTGGTCCTGGGACTAGCGGGAGGGAGGAGACCCAGTACTTC. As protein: CASGPGTSGREETQYF.

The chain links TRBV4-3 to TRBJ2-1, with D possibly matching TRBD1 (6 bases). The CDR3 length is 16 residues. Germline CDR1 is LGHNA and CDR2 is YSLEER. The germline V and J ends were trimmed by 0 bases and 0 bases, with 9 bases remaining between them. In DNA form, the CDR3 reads TGCGCCAGCAGCCAAGATGGACAGAGCTCCTACAATGAGCAGTTCTTC. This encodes CASSQDGQSSYNEQFF.

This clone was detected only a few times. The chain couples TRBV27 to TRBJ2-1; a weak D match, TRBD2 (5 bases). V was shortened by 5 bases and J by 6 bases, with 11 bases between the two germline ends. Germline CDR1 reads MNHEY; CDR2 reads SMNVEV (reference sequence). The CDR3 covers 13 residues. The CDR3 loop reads CASSTGILNEQFF. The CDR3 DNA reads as TGTGCCAGCAGTACCGGGATCCTCAATGAGCAGTTCTTC.

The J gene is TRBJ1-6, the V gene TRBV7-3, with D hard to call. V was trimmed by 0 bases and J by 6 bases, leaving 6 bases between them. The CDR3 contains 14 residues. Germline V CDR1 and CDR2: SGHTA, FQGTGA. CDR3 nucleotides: TGTGCCAGCAGCTTAACTGCGTCTAATTCACCCCTCCACTTT. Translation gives CASSLTASNSPLHF.

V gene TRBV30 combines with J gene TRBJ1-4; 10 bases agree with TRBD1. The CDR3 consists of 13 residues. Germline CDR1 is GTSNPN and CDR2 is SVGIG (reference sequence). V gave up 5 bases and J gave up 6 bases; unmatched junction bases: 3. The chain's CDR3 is CAWGGQGYEKLFF. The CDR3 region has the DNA TGTGCCTGGGGGGGACAGGGGTATGAAAAACTGTTTTTT. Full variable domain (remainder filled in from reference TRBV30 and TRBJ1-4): SQTIHQWPATLVQPVGSPLSLECTVEGTSNPNLYWYRQAAGRGLQLLFYSVGIGQISSEVPQNLSASRPQDRQFILSSKKLLLSDSGFYLCAWGGQGYEKLFFGSGTQLSVL.

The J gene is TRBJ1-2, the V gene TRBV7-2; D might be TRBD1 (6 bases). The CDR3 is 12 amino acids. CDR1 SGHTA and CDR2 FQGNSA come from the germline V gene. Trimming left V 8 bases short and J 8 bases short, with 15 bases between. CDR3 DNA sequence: TGTGCCAGCGGCCCGGGGGGGGCAGGCTACACCTTC. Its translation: CASGPGGAGYTF.

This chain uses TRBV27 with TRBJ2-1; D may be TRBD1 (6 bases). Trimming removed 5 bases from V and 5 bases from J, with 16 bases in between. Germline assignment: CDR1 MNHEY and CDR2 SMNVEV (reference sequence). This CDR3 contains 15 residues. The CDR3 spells CASSLLRDKNNEQFF. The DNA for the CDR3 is TGTGCCAGCAGTCTACTACGGGACAAAAACAATGAGCAGTTCTTC.

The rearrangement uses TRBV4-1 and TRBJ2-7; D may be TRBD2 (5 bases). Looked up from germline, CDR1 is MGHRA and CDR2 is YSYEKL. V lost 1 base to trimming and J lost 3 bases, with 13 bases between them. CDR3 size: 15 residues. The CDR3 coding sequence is TGCGCCAGCAGCCAAGCGGCCGGGAATAGCTACGAGCAGTACTTC. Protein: CASSQAAGNSYEQYF.

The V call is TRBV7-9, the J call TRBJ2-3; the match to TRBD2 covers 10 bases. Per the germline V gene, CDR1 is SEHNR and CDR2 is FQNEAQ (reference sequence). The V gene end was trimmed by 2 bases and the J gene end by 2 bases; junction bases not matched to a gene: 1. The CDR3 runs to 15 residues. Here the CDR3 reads CASSLTSGNTDTQYF. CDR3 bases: TGTGCCAGCAGCTTAACTAGCGGGAACACAGATACGCAGTATTTT.

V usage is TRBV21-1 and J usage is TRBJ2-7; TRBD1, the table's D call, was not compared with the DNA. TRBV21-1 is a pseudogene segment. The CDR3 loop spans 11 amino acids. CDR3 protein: CASRGGYEQYF. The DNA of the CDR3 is TGTGCCAGCAGAGGGGGATACGAGCAGTACTTC.

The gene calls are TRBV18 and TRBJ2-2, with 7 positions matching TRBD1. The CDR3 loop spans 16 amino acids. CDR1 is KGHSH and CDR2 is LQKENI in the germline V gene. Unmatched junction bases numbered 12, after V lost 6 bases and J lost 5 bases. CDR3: CASSHGQATGTGELFF. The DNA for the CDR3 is TGTGCCAGCTCTCATGGACAGGCGACAGGGACCGGGGAGCTGTTTTTT. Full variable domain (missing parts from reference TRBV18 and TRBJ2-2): NAGVMQNPRHLVRRRGQEARLRCSPMKGHSHVYWYRQLPEEGLKFMVYLQKENIIDESGMPKERFSAEFPKEGPSILRIQQVVRGDSAAYFCASSHGQATGTGELFFGEGSRLTVL.

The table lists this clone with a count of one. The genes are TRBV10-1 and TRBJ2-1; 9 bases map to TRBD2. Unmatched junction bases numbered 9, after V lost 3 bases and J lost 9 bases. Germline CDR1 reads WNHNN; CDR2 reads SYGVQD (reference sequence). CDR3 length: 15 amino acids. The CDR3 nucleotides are TGCGCCAGCAGTGATGGTAGCGGGAGTATCGGTGAGCAGTTCTTC. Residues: CASSDGSGSIGEQFF.

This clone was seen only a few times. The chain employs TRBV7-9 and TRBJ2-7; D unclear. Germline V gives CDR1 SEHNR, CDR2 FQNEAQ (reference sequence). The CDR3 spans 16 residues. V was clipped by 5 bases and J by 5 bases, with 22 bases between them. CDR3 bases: TGTGCCAGCAGCGCCCCCTTGACTGCGGCCGCAGACGAGCAGTACTTC. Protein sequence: CASSAPLTAAADEQYF.

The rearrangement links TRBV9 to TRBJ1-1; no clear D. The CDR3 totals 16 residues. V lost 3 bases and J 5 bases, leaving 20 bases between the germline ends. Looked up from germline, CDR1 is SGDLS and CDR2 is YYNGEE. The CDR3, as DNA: TGTGCCAGCAGCGCAGACCACCGGGTTAAAGGAACTGAAGCTTTCTTT. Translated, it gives CASSADHRVKGTEAFF.